This TCR beta chain was identified during a study of blood T cells in healthy people across ages. Study-wide results and caveats: Diversity was higher, and naive CD4+ cells more numerous, in long-lived donors than in aged donors.

This clonotype has ten or more counts. Its antigen is unidentified. Sample donors were healthy Caucasian individuals that came from Russia, aged roughly 6 to 100. In germline, CDR1 is MDHEN, CDR2 SYDVKM. Trimming took off 7 bases at V and 0 bases at J, with 13 bases between the two ends. The CDR3 loop spans 16 amino acids. The authors ran a second PCR of roughly 7 to 11 cycles using a sample-barcoded 5' primer and a J-beta primer mix. A template-switch adaptor that had 12 random nucleotides put a tag on each cDNA molecule. Each sample yielded at least 3 million CDR3-containing paired-end reads. MiXCR, run by TCRdb on the 5' RACE reads, gives a single entry per CDR3 protein. The data show about 1,400,000 distinct CDR3 sequences, about 43% seen once.

The TCR comes from a woman aged 18-29 years in good health. The sequenced material came from blood. V is TRBV28 and J is TRBJ2-6; D tentatively reads TRBD1 or TRBD2 (6 bases each). In nucleotides, the CDR3 is TGTGCCAGCAATCCCGGGGGCTTCTCTGGGGCCAACGTCCTGACTTTC. The encoded protein is CASNPGGFSGANVLTF. Full variable domain (outside the CDR3, taken from reference TRBV28 and TRBJ2-6): DVKVTQSSRYLVKRTGEKVFLECVQDMDHENMFWYRQDPGLGLRLIYFSYDVKMKEKGDIPEGYSVSREKKERFSLILESASTNQTSMYLCASNPGGFSGANVLTFGAGSRLTVL.